What follows are 29 T cell receptor beta chains derived from one specimen sequenced in a study of molecular identifiers for immune sequencing clone quantification. TCRdb redid the calling of the PCR reads with MiXCR, one entry per CDR3 protein. The data show 600,000 to 650,000 distinct CDR3 sequences, nearly 20% seen once. The specimen sequenced was naive CD8+ T cells from blood, with Jurkat cell RNA spiked in. This sample's subset: FACS-sorted CD8+CD4-CCR7+CD45RA+ naive T cells. The receptor source for this set is a human donor in good health. Some libraries in this study had Jurkat cell RNA spiked in.

V gene TRBV4-1 combines with J gene TRBJ2-1, with 7 bases that match TRBD2. Losses at the gene ends were 0 bases for V and 4 bases for J; bases not matched to a gene: 3. This CDR3 spans 15 amino acids. CDR1 MGHRA and CDR2 YSYEKL come from the germline V gene. This chain's CDR3 is CASSQESSGYNEQFF. The CDR3 DNA reads TGCGCCAGCAGCCAAGAAAGTAGCGGGTACAATGAGCAGTTCTTC.

A note on this clonotype: A much larger clone differs by one base, so this may be a read error. The chain uses TRBV30 and TRBJ1-1; D is possibly TRBD1 (6 bases). There are 13 residues in the CDR3. In germline, CDR1 is GTSNPN, CDR2 SVGIG (reference sequence). The CDR3 DNA follows: TGTGCCTGGAGTCAGGGGTTTCGAACTGGAGCTTTCTTT. Its protein product is CAWSQGFRTGAFF. Using reference TRBV30 and TRBJ1-1 for the parts outside the CDR3, the full variable domain is SQTIHQWPATLVQPVGSPLSLECTVEGTSNPNLYWYRQAAGRGLQLLFYSVGIGQISSEVPQNLSASRPQDRQFILSSKKLLLSDSGFYLCAWSQGFRTGAFFGQGTRLTVV.

This clonotype was seen a handful of times. The chain combines TRBV20-1 with TRBJ1-4, with 9 positions matching TRBD1. There are 16 residues in the CDR3. Germline V gives CDR1 DFQATT, CDR2 SNEGSKA (reference sequence). With V trimmed by 3 bases and J by 7 bases, 12 bases remained unmatched. CDR3 in DNA: TGCAGTGCTAGGGCTACTCCGGGACAGGGTATTGAAAAACTGTTTTTT. Translation: CSARATPGQGIEKLFF.

Many counts were recorded for this clonotype. The chain joins TRBV20-1 to TRBJ2-7, with 12 bases aligning to TRBD1. V was pared by 5 bases and J by 4 bases, with 9 bases of the junction left unmatched. The CDR3 runs to 15 residues. Germline CDR1 reads DFQATT; CDR2 reads SNEGSKA (reference sequence). The CDR3 sequence is CSAYTGTGGKYEQYF. The DNA for the CDR3 is TGCAGTGCTTATACCGGGACAGGGGGCAAGTACGAGCAGTACTTC.

There are many counts of this clonotype. The chain recombines TRBV7-9 with TRBJ2-5; TRBD2 agrees at 14 bases. CDR1 and CDR2 from the germline V gene are SEHNR and FQNEAQ (reference sequence). The trim removed 1 base at V and 3 bases at J, leaving 1 base unmatched. The CDR3 has 16 residues. The CDR3 sequence is CASSLGGLAGEETQYF. The CDR3 DNA is TGTGCCAGCAGCTTAGGGGGACTAGCGGGAGAAGAGACCCAGTACTTC.

This clonotype was recorded many times. This chain's CDR3 is CASSPLLREGPGANVLTF. The DNA of the CDR3 is TGCGCCAGCAGCCCGCTTTTGCGGGAGGGCCCTGGGGCCAACGTCCTGACTTTC. The chain links TRBV5-1 to TRBJ2-6; 9 bases fit TRBD2. The CDR3 has 18 residues. Germline CDR1 is SGHRS and CDR2 is YFSETQ. Germline trimming cut 4 bases from V and 2 bases from J; bases unmatched to any gene: 10.

At least ten counts were recorded for this clonotype. The junction does not match germline at one end; this may be a read error. The V call is TRBV7-7, the J call TRBJ2-7; D tentatively reads TRBD1 or TRBD2 (5 bases each). The CDR3 covers 13 residues. CDR1 and CDR2 (germline): SSHAT, FNYEAQ (reference sequence). This CDR3 is CASSLEGLGEQYF. CDR3 nucleotides: TGTGCCAGCAGTTTAGAGGGGCTCGGGGAGCAGTACTTC.

The genes are TRBV24-1 and TRBJ2-1, with a possible D match to TRBD2 (6 bases). V lost 1 base and J lost 4, with 13 bases in between. Germline V CDR1 and CDR2: KGHDR, SFDVKD. The CDR3 loop spans 16 amino acids. CDR3 loop: CATSDFMRDQYNEQFF. In nucleotides, the CDR3 is TGTGCCACCAGTGATTTTATGCGGGACCAATACAATGAGCAGTTCTTC.

The chain uses TRBV2 and TRBJ2-7, with a weak D call TRBD1 (5 bases). CDR3 length equals 14 residues. The V end was cut by 3 bases, the J end by 6 bases, with 15 bases between. Germline CDR1 is SNHLY and CDR2 is FYNNEI. CDR3 protein: CASSDSPGSSEQYF. CDR3 sequence (DNA): TGTGCCAGCAGTGATTCCCCAGGGTCGAGCGAGCAGTACTTC. Looking up the rest from reference TRBV2 and TRBJ2-7 gives the full variable domain: EPEVTQTPSHQVTQMGQEVILRCVPISNHLYFYWYRQILGQKVEFLVSFYNNEISEKSEIFDDQFSVERPDGSNFTLKIRSTKLEDSAMYFCASSDSPGSSEQYFGPGTRLTVT.

This clonotype came up many times. V gene TRBV7-9 combines with J gene TRBJ2-7, with D tentatively TRBD1 (5 bases). The V end lost 2 bases, the J end lost 6 bases, and 8 bases lay between the germline ends. CDR1 and CDR2 from the germline V gene are SEHNR and FQNEAQ (reference sequence). This CDR3 has 12 residues. In DNA, the CDR3 is TGTGCCAGCAGCTTATACAGGTCCGAGCAGTACTTC. It encodes CASSLYRSEQYF.

This clonotype has just a few counts. The CDR3 region is CASSPVGLAGEFVPDTQYF. In DNA, the CDR3 is TGTGCCAGCAGCCCCGTGGGGCTAGCGGGAGAATTTGTACCAGATACGCAGTATTTT. The J gene is TRBJ2-3, the V gene TRBV11-2; 10 bases line up with TRBD2. Germline trimming cut 5 bases from V and 4 bases from J; bases unmatched to any gene: 18. The CDR3 consists of 19 residues. Germline V CDR1 and CDR2: SGHAT, FQNNGV.

This clonotype was seen more than once but under ten times. V and J are TRBV7-2 and TRBJ2-7; TRBD2 might be the D (5 bases). The V gene lost 5 bases and the J gene lost 5 bases, with 28 bases spanning the gap. Germline V CDR1 and CDR2: SGHTA, FQGNSA. This CDR3 has 18 residues. The CDR3 DNA sequence: TGTGCCAGCAGCCCTCAGTCTGCCATTAGCGCCTTTATCCACGAGCAGTACTTC. It is translated as CASSPQSAISAFIHEQYF.

This chain links TRBV2 with TRBJ1-3; perhaps TRBD1 as D (6 bases). V dropped 4 bases and J dropped 4 bases, with 14 bases sitting between them. CDR1 is SNHLY, CDR2 FYNNEI, per germline. The CDR3 covers 15 residues. DNA of the CDR3: TGTGCCAGCAGTGTCTCGCGGGGGGGCGGAAACACCATATATTTT. As protein: CASSVSRGGGNTIYF.

This clonotype was found many times. The chain is built from TRBV27 and TRBJ1-5; D is undetermined. V lost 3 bases to trimming and J lost 3 bases, with 6 bases between them. The germline V gene encodes CDR1 MNHEY and CDR2 SMNVEV (reference sequence). There are 13 residues in the CDR3. The CDR3 sequence: CASSFSTNQPQHF. The CDR3 region has the DNA TGTGCCAGCAGTTTTTCGACCAATCAGCCCCAGCATTTT.

This clonotype was detected many times. The V gene is TRBV11-2, the J gene TRBJ2-7; 7 bases align to TRBD1. Trimming at V came to 5 bases and at J to 3 bases, leaving 7 bases not matched to a gene. Germline-derived CDR1 and CDR2 are SGHAT and FQNNGV. The length of the CDR3 is 14 residues. This CDR3 reads CASSHTGDLYEQYF. CDR3 nucleotide sequence: TGTGCCAGCAGCCACACAGGGGACCTCTACGAGCAGTACTTC.

For this clonotype: This sequence is one base from a far larger clone and is likely a read error. This chain uses TRBV11-3 with TRBJ2-2; unclear D gene. The CDR3 has 13 residues. The germline CDR1 and CDR2 sequences are SGHNT and YENEEA. This chain's CDR3 is CASSLEDTGELFF. For the CDR3, the DNA is TGTGCCAGCAGTTTAGAAGACACCGGGGAGCTGTTTTTT.

There are many counts of this clonotype. This rearrangement joins TRBV5-1 to TRBJ2-7; D not certain. CDR1 SGHRS and CDR2 YFSETQ come from the germline V gene. The CDR3 contains 14 residues. V lost 1 base, J lost 2 bases, and 10 bases lay in between. As DNA, the CDR3 is TGCGCCAGCAGCTTGTGGACCGTCGCCTACGAGCAGTACTTC. It codes for CASSLWTVAYEQYF.

For this clonotype: A much larger clone lies one base from this, so it may be a read error. The chain recombines TRBV2 with TRBJ1-1; tentative D call: TRBD1 (5 bases). Germline V gene data show CDR1 as SNHLY and CDR2 as FYNNEI. The CDR3 has 13 residues. Deletions cut 9 bases from V and 12 bases from J, with 23 bases between. The CDR3 region is CARKVRDSLGTFF. DNA of the CDR3: TGTGCCAGAAAAGTTAGGGACTCCCTCGGGACTTTCTTT.

This clonotype was counted a few times. V gene TRBV30 combines with J gene TRBJ1-5; TRBD1 is a possible D gene (5 bases). CDR1 GTSNPN and CDR2 SVGIG come from the germline V gene (reference sequence). Trimming shortened V by 3 bases and J by 7 bases, and 13 bases separated the two germline ends. There are 13 residues in the CDR3. The CDR3 bases are TGTGCCTGGAGGGCTGTAGGGACCCAGCCCCAGCATTTT. Protein: CAWRAVGTQPQHF.

This clonotype was counted at least ten times. The chain carries TRBV5-4 and TRBJ2-5; the match to TRBD2 covers 8 bases. The CDR3 runs 16 residues. V lost 2 bases and J lost 4; bases outside the gene matches: 10. Germline V CDR1 and CDR2: SGHNT, YYREEE (reference sequence). The CDR3, as DNA: TGTGCCAGCAGCTTCGCCGGTGGACTAGCAGGAGAGACCCAGTACTTC. Protein sequence: CASSFAGGLAGETQYF.

The chain employs TRBV30 and TRBJ2-7, with D maybe TRBD2 (6 bases). V was trimmed by 5 bases and J by 7 bases, leaving 18 bases between them. Germline CDR1 and CDR2: GTSNPN and SVGIG (reference sequence). This CDR3 comprises 13 residues. CDR3 coding DNA: TGTGCCTGGTCCGGGACTTTATTGGGGGAGCAGTACTTC. It translates to CAWSGTLLGEQYF.

The rearrangement joins TRBV20-1 to TRBJ2-7; 10 bases agree with TRBD2. There are 16 residues in the CDR3. Germline V gene sequence: CDR1 DFQATT, CDR2 SNEGSKA (reference sequence). The V and J ends lost 4 bases and 4 bases, in that order; junction bases with no gene match: 13. The CDR3 reads CSATPLLAGGPYEQYF. The CDR3 nucleotides read TGCAGTGCTACCCCACTATTAGCGGGGGGCCCTTACGAGCAGTACTTC.

Details on this clonotype: Given a much more abundant clone one base away, this may be a read error. The chain links TRBV6-5 to TRBJ1-2; D is ambiguous. This CDR3 has 14 amino acids. Germline lookup yields CDR1 MNHEY and CDR2 SVGAGI. CDR3 residues: CACSPSGANYGYTF. CDR3 DNA sequence: TGTGCCTGCAGTCCGAGCGGAGCTAACTATGGCTACACCTTC.

Details on this clonotype: A read error may produce the germline difference seen at one junction end. The V call is TRBV4-3, the J call TRBJ1-4; TRBD1 might be the D (5 bases). The CDR3 is 19 residues long. CDR1 is LGHNA, CDR2 YSLEER, per germline. The CDR3, as DNA: TGCGCCAACAGCCAAGACGATGTGCGGCGGCAGGGTCTACTCGAAAAACTGTTTTTT. Protein sequence: CANSQDDVRRQGLLEKLFF.

This clonotype was seen ten or more times. The chain has TRBV7-2 and TRBJ2-1; no reliable D call. The length of the CDR3 is 12 residues. The germline CDR1 and CDR2 sequences are SGHTA and FQGNSA. With 0 bases removed from V and 9 bases from J, the gap between germline ends came to 6 bases. The CDR3 sequence is CASSLAIVEQFF. For the CDR3, the DNA is TGTGCCAGCAGCTTAGCGATTGTTGAGCAGTTCTTC.

Points on this clonotype: Lacking the conserved final phenylalanine or tryptophan, this CDR3 likely reflects a read error. The J gene is TRBJ2-7, the V gene TRBV27; 7 bases are shared with TRBD2. The germline gives CDR1 MNHEY, CDR2 SMNVEV (reference sequence). V trimming: 6 bases; J trimming: 2 bases; junction bases outside the gene matches: 4. The CDR3 spans 13 residues. In DNA, the CDR3 is TGTGCCAGCAGACTAGCGCAGACCTACGAGCAGTACCTC. This encodes CASRLAQTYEQYL.

This clonotype was detected only a few times. The chain links TRBV6-2 or TRBV6-3 to TRBJ1-6; D is undetermined. This CDR3 has 12 amino acids. The V gene lost 2 bases and the J gene lost 8 bases, with 4 bases spanning the gap. Germline-derived CDR1 and CDR2 are MNHEY and SVGEGT. CDR3 residues: CASSYGDSPLHF. CDR3 sequence (DNA): TGTGCCAGCAGTTACGGGGATTCACCCCTCCACTTT.

This clonotype has ten or more counts. V gene TRBV11-2 combines with J gene TRBJ2-5; either TRBD1 or TRBD2 may fit D (5 bases each). Deletions cut 1 base from V and 10 bases from J, with 7 bases between. This CDR3 comprises 11 residues. CDR1 is SGHAT, CDR2 FQNNGV, per germline. DNA of the CDR3: TGTGCCAGCAGCTTAGGGGACCTCCAGTACTTC. Encoded protein: CASSLGDLQYF.

The genes are TRBV4-3 and TRBJ2-3; D uncertain. This CDR3 spans 15 amino acids. V was trimmed by 2 bases and J by 1 base, leaving 10 bases between them. In germline, CDR1 is LGHNA, CDR2 YSLEER. CDR3 residues: CASSQSTARTDTQYF. The CDR3 DNA reads as TGCGCCAGCAGCCAATCCACGGCACGCACAGATACGCAGTATTTT.